A single sample gave rise to the 28 T cell receptor beta chains below, sequenced in a study of blood T cell repertoires in COVID-19. Generated by immunoSEQ multiplex PCR, the TCRdb table keeps only in-frame clones and is missing some. The table includes nearly 95,000 clones, about 74% detected once. Sequenced material: peripheral blood. All receptors come from a man between 65 and 79 years old with COVID-19, enrolled during active disease.

The chain employs TRBV18 and TRBJ2-1; 7 nucleotides align to TRBD1. CDR1 and CDR2 (germline): KGHSH, LQKENI. J lost 4 bases, V lost 4 bases, and 16 bases had no gene match. This CDR3 contains 18 residues. CDR3 protein: CASSRVGPLGTAYNEQFF. CDR3 DNA: TGTGCCAGCTCACGAGTTGGGCCCTTGGGGACAGCTTACAATGAGCAGTTCTTC.

The V and J genes are TRBV28 and TRBJ1-2, with 7 positions matching TRBD1. The germline V gene has CDR1 MDHEN and CDR2 SYDVKM. The V and J ends lost 9 bases and 0 bases, in that order; junction bases with no gene match: 10. CDR3 length equals 15 residues. CDR3 protein: CASSLRDRPNYGYTF. DNA for the CDR3: TGTGCCAGTAGCTTACGGGACAGACCTAACTATGGCTACACCTTC.

The chain employs TRBV7-9 and TRBJ2-7; the D is unclear. V lost 3 bases to trimming and J lost 3 bases, with 12 bases between them. The CDR3 loop spans 14 amino acids. Germline-derived CDR1 and CDR2 are SEHNR and FQNEAQ (reference sequence). The CDR3 nucleotides read TGTGCCAGCAGCTTCCAACCAGTTGACTACGAGCAGTACTTC. This sequence encodes CASSFQPVDYEQYF.

The chain couples TRBV9 to TRBJ2-3, with unresolved D. From germline, CDR1 is SGDLS and CDR2 YYNGEE. V gave up 0 bases and J gave up 2 bases, with 7 bases separating them. This CDR3 contains 14 residues. The chain's CDR3 is CASSVARNTDTQYF. Here the CDR3 DNA reads TGTGCCAGCAGCGTAGCCAGGAACACAGATACGCAGTATTTT.

This clone has just a few counts. The chain couples TRBV19 to TRBJ2-1; TRBD2 matches at 13 bases. V was pared by 4 bases and J by 15 bases, with 6 bases of the junction left unmatched. CDR3 length equals 13 residues. Germline-derived CDR1 and CDR2 are LNHDA and SQIVND (reference sequence). CDR3 in DNA: TGTGCCAGTAGTACGGGACTAGCGGGATGGTTGTTCTTC. It codes for CASSTGLAGWLFF.

The rearrangement uses TRBV6-2 or TRBV6-3 and TRBJ2-7; the D gene is possibly TRBD1 (6 bases). The CDR3 covers 18 residues. Between the trimmed V and J ends, which lost 2 bases and 7 bases, there was a span of 27 bases. Germline V gene data show CDR1 as MNHEY and CDR2 as SVGEGT. This chain's CDR3 is CASSYGQGRPSQREEQYF. Here the CDR3 DNA reads TGTGCCAGCAGTTACGGTCAGGGGCGACCATCACAGAGGGAAGAGCAGTACTTC.

With regard to this clone: Additional DNA sequences in this sample encode the identical CDR3. V usage is TRBV10-3 and J usage is TRBJ2-2, with TRBD2 matching over 8 bases. Looked up from germline, CDR1 is ENHRY and CDR2 is SYGVKD. The CDR3 contains 13 residues. CDR3 residues: CPTTGGAAGELFF. The DNA for the CDR3 is TGTCCCACCACCGGGGGGGCAGCGGGGGAGCTGTTTTTT.

The V gene is TRBV19, the J gene TRBJ1-4, with 9 nucleotides matching TRBD1. Germline V gene sequence: CDR1 LNHDA, CDR2 SQIVND (reference sequence). V dropped 5 bases and J dropped 7; count of bases not matched to a gene: 8. The CDR3 spans 15 residues. The CDR3 spells CASSAWTGVGEKLFF. DNA for the CDR3: TGTGCCAGTAGTGCCTGGACAGGGGTTGGTGAAAAACTGTTTTTT.

CDR3 bases: TGTGCCAGCAGCTTGGGGCGGGAGGGGCTAGATACGCAGTATTTT. Amino acid sequence: CASSLGREGLDTQYF. The chain links TRBV5-4 to TRBJ2-3; TRBD2 matches at 9 bases. V trimming: 0 bases; J trimming: 5 bases; junction bases outside the gene matches: 4. The CDR3 spans 15 residues. Germline-derived CDR1 and CDR2 are SGHNT and YYREEE (reference sequence).

This clone was found a few times. The chain carries TRBV18 and TRBJ2-5; 9 nucleotides agree with TRBD1. After removal of 4 bases from V and 4 bases from J, the junction contained 13 bases not matched to a gene. Germline V CDR1 and CDR2: KGHSH, LQKENI. There are 17 residues in the CDR3. The CDR3 loop reads CASSLNRFQDRGETQYF. The CDR3 nucleotides are TGTGCCAGCTCACTTAATAGGTTTCAGGACAGGGGAGAGACCCAGTACTTC.

The rearrangement joins TRBV24-1 to TRBJ2-4, with 10 bases fitting TRBD1. Germline CDR1 KGHDR, CDR2 SFDVKD. The CDR3 extends over 15 amino acids. J gave up 6 bases and V 4 bases, and 5 bases lay outside the gene matches. This CDR3 is CATSEPRTGGNIQYF. CDR3 DNA sequence: TGTGCCACCAGTGAGCCAAGGACAGGGGGAAACATTCAGTACTTC.

The chain is built from TRBV7-2 and TRBJ1-1; D gene uncertain. CDR3 length: 14 residues. Germline values: CDR1 SGHTA, CDR2 FQGNSA. V lost 0 bases and J lost 1, with 6 bases in between. CDR3 loop: CASSLARRNTEAFF. The DNA for the CDR3 is TGTGCCAGCAGCTTAGCGAGGAGGAACACTGAAGCTTTCTTT.

In regard to this clone: Compared with germline, one end of the junction differs, possibly owing to a read error. This sequence joins TRBV30 and TRBJ2-4; TRBD2 matches 13 bases. The germline V gene encodes CDR1 GTSNPN and CDR2 SVGIG (reference sequence). CDR3 length equals 13 residues. CDR3 nucleotide sequence: TGTGCCTGGAGGGGCAGGACTAGCGGGAGCTCCACCTTC. As protein: CAWRGRTSGSSTF.

This chain uses TRBV2 with TRBJ2-2; 8 bases line up with TRBD1. The J segment lost 7 bases and the V segment lost 4 bases, leaving 8 bases of the junction unmatched. This CDR3 spans 15 amino acids. Per the germline V gene, CDR1 is SNHLY and CDR2 is FYNNEI. CDR3 loop: CASSVQGAVVGELFF. DNA for the CDR3: TGTGCCAGCAGTGTTCAGGGGGCTGTTGTCGGGGAGCTGTTTTTT. The full variable domain, in which reference TRBV2 and TRBJ2-2 provide the parts outside the CDR3, is EPEVTQTPSHQVTQMGQEVILRCVPISNHLYFYWYRQILGQKVEFLVSFYNNEISEKSEIFDDQFSVERPDGSNFTLKIRSTKLEDSAMYFCASSVQGAVVGELFFGEGSRLTVL.

The chain carries TRBV29-1 and TRBJ1-5, with D tentatively TRBD1 (6 bases). V shed 4 bases and J shed 11 bases, with 15 bases lying between them. Germline CDR1 reads SQVTM; CDR2 reads ANQGSEA. This CDR3 region has 12 residues. The chain's CDR3 is CSVVGGEGAQHF. CDR3 coding DNA: TGCAGCGTTGTGGGAGGGGAGGGGGCCCAGCATTTT.

V gene TRBV11-1 combines with J gene TRBJ1-3; 7 bases match TRBD1. Germline CDR1 SGHAT, CDR2 FQDESV (reference sequence). This CDR3 is 17 amino acids long. V shed 0 bases and J 0 bases; nucleotides not matched to a gene: 5. This chain's CDR3 is CASSLAYGTVSGNTIYF. The CDR3 nucleotides are TGTGCCAGCAGCTTAGCGTACGGGACAGTCTCTGGAAACACCATATATTTT.

The genes are TRBV7-2 and TRBJ2-1; D may be TRBD2 (5 bases). Looked up from germline, CDR1 is SGHTA and CDR2 is FQGNSA. The ends were cut back, 2 bases at V and 4 bases at J, with 9 bases in the middle. CDR3 length equals 14 residues. The CDR3 DNA reads as TGTGCCAGCAGCTTATATCGAGGGTACAATGAGCAGTTCTTC. Its protein product is CASSLYRGYNEQFF.

This clone has just a few counts. The CDR3 DNA is TGTGCCAGCAGTTTAAGTTTGGGGGGCTATGGCTACACCTTC. Its translation is CASSLSLGGYGYTF. The chain has TRBV28 and TRBJ1-2; a weak D match, TRBD1 (5 bases). Germline CDR1 and CDR2: MDHEN and SYDVKM. Trimming took off 2 bases at V and 4 bases at J, with 11 bases between the two ends. CDR3 length: 14 amino acids.

This chain joins TRBV19 and TRBJ1-2; D gene ambiguous. The germline gives CDR1 LNHDA, CDR2 SQIVND (reference sequence). Trimming removed 3 bases from V and 0 bases from J, with 8 bases in between. The CDR3 is made up of 14 amino acids. CDR3 loop: CASSMQLTNYGYTF. In DNA, the CDR3 is TGTGCCAGTAGTATGCAGTTGACTAACTATGGCTACACCTTC.

The rearrangement links TRBV7-8 to TRBJ1-1; D perhaps matches TRBD1 (5 bases). The CDR3 has 13 residues. Germline V gives CDR1 SGHVS, CDR2 FQNEAQ. V gave up 2 bases and J gave up 7 bases, with 11 bases separating them. The CDR3 sequence: CASSLLRGLEAFF. Here the CDR3 DNA reads TGTGCCAGCAGCTTATTAAGGGGCCTTGAAGCTTTCTTT.

The chain carries TRBV29-1 and TRBJ2-2, with 8 bases matching TRBD1. Germline V CDR1 and CDR2: SQVTM, ANQGSEA. The V segment lost 2 bases and the J segment 3 bases; nucleotides outside the gene matches: 5. This CDR3 comprises 15 residues. The chain's CDR3 is CSVEMSTGDTGELFF. As DNA, the CDR3 is TGCAGCGTTGAAATGTCGACAGGGGACACCGGGGAGCTGTTTTTT.

The chain links TRBV7-8 to TRBJ1-2, with 7 nucleotides matching TRBD1. Germline trimming cut 2 bases from V and 2 bases from J; bases unmatched to any gene: 14. In germline, CDR1 is SGHVS, CDR2 FQNEAQ. This CDR3 comprises 18 residues. The CDR3 is CASSLNIPRDSTNYGYTF. DNA for the CDR3: TGTGCCAGCAGCTTAAATATCCCCCGGGACAGCACCAACTATGGCTACACCTTC. Full variable domain (rest looked up from reference TRBV7-8 and TRBJ1-2): GAGVSQSPRYKVAKRGQDVALRCDPISGHVSLFWYQQALGQGPEFLTYFQNEAQLDKSGLPSDRFFAERPEGSVSTLKIQRTQQEDSAVYLCASSLNIPRDSTNYGYTFGSGTRLTVV.

The CDR3 coding sequence is TGTGCCAGCAGCCCAAAGGCGGGACAGGGGCCCTTTAGCAATCAGCCCCAGCATTTT. As protein: CASSPKAGQGPFSNQPQHF. The chain has TRBV7-2 and TRBJ1-5, with 10 bases identical to TRBD1. The CDR3 totals 19 residues. The J segment lost 0 bases and the V segment lost 5 bases, leaving 13 bases of the junction unmatched. The germline V gene has CDR1 SGHTA and CDR2 FQGNSA.

V and J are TRBV9 and TRBJ2-5, with a tentative D call TRBD1 (5 bases). This CDR3 region has 15 residues. Per the germline V gene, CDR1 is SGDLS and CDR2 is YYNGEE. Trimming removed 0 bases from V and 2 bases from J, with 11 bases in between. CDR3 nucleotide sequence: TGTGCCAGCAGCGTAGCTCTCGGACAACAAGAGACCCAGTACTTC. This codes for CASSVALGQQETQYF.

The CDR3 DNA reads as TGTGCCAGCTCACCAGACAGGGTGGGGAATGAGCAGTTCTTC. Protein: CASSPDRVGNEQFF. The rearrangement joins TRBV18 to TRBJ2-1; 7 positions match TRBD1. In germline, CDR1 is KGHSH, CDR2 LQKENI. This CDR3 has 14 amino acids. Trimming took 2 bases from V and 7 from J; bases not matched to a gene: 5. Full variable domain (outside the CDR3, taken from reference TRBV18 and TRBJ2-1): NAGVMQNPRHLVRRRGQEARLRCSPMKGHSHVYWYRQLPEEGLKFMVYLQKENIIDESGMPKERFSAEFPKEGPSILRIQQVVRGDSAAYFCASSPDRVGNEQFFGPGTRLTVL.

This chain links TRBV19 with TRBJ2-2; D may be TRBD2 (6 bases). The CDR3 covers 15 residues. V shed 6 bases and J shed 3 bases, with 14 bases lying between them. Germline values: CDR1 LNHDA, CDR2 SQIVND (reference sequence). This CDR3 reads CASRVRGLDTGELFF. The CDR3 region has the DNA TGTGCCAGTAGGGTCCGGGGACTCGACACCGGGGAGCTGTTTTTT.

The chain couples TRBV7-9 to TRBJ1-5, with D perhaps matching TRBD1 (5 bases). The CDR3 spans 14 residues. Germline lookup yields CDR1 SEHNR and CDR2 FQNEAQ (reference sequence). Trimming removed 1 base from V and 7 bases from J, with 11 bases in between. The CDR3 DNA reads TGTGCCAGCAGCTTAGATTGGGGGGACCAGCCCCAGCATTTT. Protein product: CASSLDWGDQPQHF.

The rearrangement links TRBV15 to TRBJ1-2; D may be TRBD1 (5 bases). Germline loops: CDR1 LNHNV, CDR2 YYDKDF (reference sequence). V was trimmed by 0 bases and J by 7 bases, leaving 12 bases between them. There are 14 residues in the CDR3. As DNA, the CDR3 is TGTGCCACCAGCAGAGATTGGGGGGGTGGTGGCTACACCTTC. Translation: CATSRDWGGGGYTF.